Below, 26 T cell receptor beta chains from the same sample are listed, as sequenced in a study of response to subunit inactivated influenza vaccine. TCRdb independently ran MiXCR on the RT-PCR reads; one entry per CDR3 protein. This sample has around 250,000 distinct CDR3 sequences, with approximately 12% found just once. The specimen was non-naive T cells sorted from PBMCs, collected roughly 2 weeks before vaccination. The origin of the receptors is a man between 45 and 60 years old who received an inactivated influenza vaccine.

A few counts support this clonotype. The chain combines TRBV20-1 with TRBJ2-2, with D perhaps being TRBD1 or TRBD2 (5 bases each). Germline lookup yields CDR1 DFQATT and CDR2 SNEGSKA (reference sequence). This CDR3 is 15 amino acids long. Trimming left V 5 bases short and J 1 base short, with 14 bases between. CDR3 in amino acids: CSAQGPGRNTGELFF. The CDR3 nucleotides are TGCAGTGCTCAGGGCCCGGGGAGGAACACCGGGGAGCTGTTTTTT.

This clonotype was seen ten or more times. The chain uses TRBV20-1 and TRBJ2-1, with 9 positions matching TRBD1. Germline-derived CDR1 and CDR2 are DFQATT and SNEGSKA (reference sequence). Trimming took 5 bases from V and 0 from J; bases not matched to a gene: 14. The CDR3 loop spans 18 amino acids. CDR3 sequence reads: CSASPPSGQGNSYNEQFF. For the CDR3, the DNA is TGCAGTGCTTCCCCACCCTCGGGACAGGGAAACTCCTACAATGAGCAGTTCTTC.

Only a few counts were recorded for this clonotype. The V call is TRBV6-2 or TRBV6-3, the J call TRBJ2-2; the match to TRBD1 covers 10 bases. Germline CDR1 and CDR2: MNHEY and SVGEGT. Germline trimming cut 7 bases from V and 6 bases from J; bases unmatched to any gene: 8. The CDR3 has 15 residues. The DNA for the CDR3 is TGTGCCAGCACGCACGGGACAGGGGAGGCCGGGGAGCTGTTTTTT. It is translated as CASTHGTGEAGELFF.

This clonotype was seen repeatedly, ten times or more. The chain couples TRBV6-2 or TRBV6-3 to TRBJ2-7; 10 bases map to TRBD1. The V gene end was trimmed by 6 bases and the J gene end by 3 bases; junction bases not matched to a gene: 5. This CDR3 spans 14 amino acids. In germline, CDR1 is MNHEY, CDR2 SVGEGT. CDR3 region: CASSLGQGRYEQYF. Written as DNA, the CDR3 is TGTGCCAGCAGCCTGGGACAGGGGCGCTACGAGCAGTACTTC.

A few counts support this clonotype. The chain employs TRBV5-4 and TRBJ1-1; TRBD1 agrees at 7 bases. The CDR3 loop spans 14 amino acids. The germline CDR1 and CDR2 sequences are SGHNT and YYREEE (reference sequence). V shed 4 bases and J 5 bases; nucleotides not matched to a gene: 8. The CDR3 loop reads CASSLWTGGTEAFF. The CDR3 DNA reads as TGTGCCAGCAGCCTATGGACAGGAGGGACTGAAGCTTTCTTT.

There are a few counts of this clonotype. The V gene is TRBV6-2 or TRBV6-3, the J gene TRBJ2-7; possible D gene TRBD2, 6 bases. The germline CDR1 and CDR2 sequences are MNHEY and SVGEGT. V gave up 6 bases and J gave up 0 bases, with 24 bases separating them. This CDR3 has 18 residues. The CDR3 spells CASSPIVGSGASSYEQYF. The DNA for the CDR3 is TGTGCCAGCAGCCCAATCGTAGGTAGCGGAGCCTCCTCCTACGAGCAGTACTTC.

Many counts were recorded for this clonotype. This rearrangement joins TRBV7-8 to TRBJ2-7; unclear D gene. V lost 0 bases to trimming and J lost 3 bases, with 9 bases between them. The germline V gene has CDR1 SGHVS and CDR2 FQNEAQ. The CDR3 loop spans 14 amino acids. This CDR3 reads CASSLAPHGYEQYF. The CDR3, as DNA: TGTGCCAGCAGCTTAGCCCCCCATGGCTACGAGCAGTACTTC.

The chain has TRBV15 and TRBJ1-2; possible D gene TRBD1, 5 bases. The CDR3 sequence is 14 residues long. The germline V and J ends were trimmed by 4 bases and 4 bases, with 13 bases remaining between them. Germline V gene data show CDR1 as LNHNV and CDR2 as YYDKDF (reference sequence). For the CDR3, the DNA is TGTGCCACCAGCATGGGGCCGCCAGCCTATGGCTACACCTTC. Translation gives CATSMGPPAYGYTF. The full variable domain, rest sourced from reference TRBV15 and TRBJ1-2, is DAMVIQNPRYQVTQFGKPVTLSCSQTLNHNVMYWYQQKSSQAPKLLFHYYDKDFNNEADTPDNFQSRRPNTSFCFLDIRSPGLGDTAMYLCATSMGPPAYGYTFGSGTRLTVV.

The chain couples TRBV4-1 to TRBJ1-4, with TRBD1 matching over 10 bases. Per germline, CDR1 MGHRA and CDR2 YSYEKL. Germline trimming cut 1 base from V and 2 bases from J; bases unmatched to any gene: 7. The CDR3 covers 18 residues. Written as DNA, the CDR3 is TGCGCCAGCAGCCAAGCCGGGACAGGGGAGGCTACTAATGAAAAACTGTTTTTT. Protein sequence: CASSQAGTGEATNEKLFF.

This clonotype turned up a few times. The chain has TRBV7-2 and TRBJ1-2, with D uncertain. CDR3 length: 15 residues. V was trimmed by 0 bases and J by 4 bases, leaving 12 bases between them. Germline assignment: CDR1 SGHTA and CDR2 FQGNSA. The CDR3 DNA sequence: TGTGCCAGCAGCTTAGCGCTGGGTGGAGGCTATGGCTACACCTTC. This sequence encodes CASSLALGGGYGYTF.

The chain links TRBV4-2 to TRBJ1-3, with D unclear. Trimming pared 0 bases from V and 4 bases from J, leaving 13 bases between. Germline V lookup: CDR1 LGHNA, CDR2 YNFKEQ. This CDR3 has 16 amino acids. As DNA, the CDR3 is TGTGCCAGCAGCCAAGAGAAGCATATAACCGGAAACACCATATATTTT. Protein: CASSQEKHITGNTIYF.

This clonotype was seen at least ten times. J is TRBJ2-7 and V is TRBV2; 7 positions match TRBD1. The CDR3 is 15 amino acids. The germline V gene encodes CDR1 SNHLY and CDR2 FYNNEI. V lost 5 bases to trimming and J lost 0 bases; unmatched junction nucleotides: 7. In DNA, the CDR3 is TGTGCCAGCAGTACCAGACAGGGTAGCTCCTACGAGCAGTACTTC. The encoded protein is CASSTRQGSSYEQYF.

This clonotype was counted at least ten times. The rearrangement joins TRBV20-1 to TRBJ2-5; 11 positions agree with TRBD2. The J segment lost 1 base and the V segment lost 2 bases, leaving 12 bases of the junction unmatched. This CDR3 region has 18 residues. Per the germline V gene, CDR1 is DFQATT and CDR2 is SNEGSKA (reference sequence). CDR3 sequence reads: CSARPGTVSGRAQETQYF. The DNA of the CDR3 is TGCAGTGCTAGACCCGGGACAGTTAGCGGGAGGGCCCAAGAGACCCAGTACTTC.

The CDR3 region is CASSRGMRETQYF. CDR3 in DNA: TGTGCCAGCAGCCGCGGGATGCGTGAGACCCAGTACTTC. The chain has TRBV7-2 and TRBJ2-5; perhaps TRBD2 as D (6 bases). V lost 5 bases, J lost 5 bases, and 12 bases lay in between. The germline V gene has CDR1 SGHTA and CDR2 FQGNSA. The CDR3 is made up of 13 amino acids.

This clonotype was counted a few times. The chain joins TRBV7-2 to TRBJ2-2; TRBD2 is a possible D gene (6 bases). CDR1 and CDR2 (germline): SGHTA, FQGNSA. CDR3 size: 16 residues. Trimming shortened V by 5 bases and J by 6 bases, and 19 bases separated the two germline ends. CDR3 sequence (DNA): TGTGCCAGCAGCCTTGGCGCGGGAATCTTAGCCGGGGAGCTGTTTTTT. Encoded protein: CASSLGAGILAGELFF.

The chain joins TRBV4-3 to TRBJ2-6, with D uncertain. V dropped 4 bases and J dropped 4 bases, with 5 bases sitting between them. The CDR3 has 13 residues. The germline V gene has CDR1 LGHNA and CDR2 YSLEER. The CDR3 loop is CASSLEGANVLTF. The CDR3 DNA reads TGCGCCAGCAGCCTTGAAGGGGCCAACGTCCTGACTTTC.

Only a few counts were recorded for this clonotype. V gene TRBV11-2 combines with J gene TRBJ2-1; D is unclear. Trimming stripped 3 bases from V and 5 bases from J, with 8 bases between. This CDR3 contains 13 residues. Germline V gene data show CDR1 as SGHAT and CDR2 as FQNNGV. Here the CDR3 reads CASSFGHNNEQFF. The DNA for the CDR3 is TGTGCCAGCAGCTTCGGGCACAACAATGAGCAGTTCTTC.

The chain combines TRBV29-1 with TRBJ2-6; D is undetermined. The germline CDR1 and CDR2 sequences are SQVTM and ANQGSEA. V was shortened by 4 bases and J by 0 bases, with 7 bases between the two germline ends. CDR3 size: 14 residues. CDR3 region: CSVGESSGANVLTF. The DNA for the CDR3 is TGCAGCGTTGGTGAGAGCTCTGGGGCCAACGTCCTGACTTTC.

This clonotype was detected ten times or more. V gene TRBV20-1 combines with J gene TRBJ2-4; tentative D call: TRBD1 (7 bases). This CDR3 has 14 amino acids. The germline V and J ends were trimmed by 1 base and 4 bases, with 11 bases remaining between them. Germline V gives CDR1 DFQATT, CDR2 SNEGSKA (reference sequence). The CDR3 loop is CSARGAGQKNIQYF. The CDR3 DNA reads TGCAGTGCTAGAGGTGCGGGACAGAAAAACATTCAGTACTTC.

This clonotype showed up many times. For the CDR3, the DNA is TGTGCCAGCAGCTCAGACAGGTTTCTAAGGTCGCAGTTCTTC. Its protein product is CASSSDRFLRSQFF. The chain combines TRBV7-9 with TRBJ2-1; D might be TRBD1 (6 bases). This CDR3 is built from 14 residues. The V gene lost 4 bases and the J gene lost 12 bases, with 19 bases spanning the gap. Germline CDR1 is SEHNR and CDR2 is FQNEAQ (reference sequence).

This clonotype has a handful of counts. The chain recombines TRBV5-1 with TRBJ1-2; D is perhaps TRBD1 (5 bases). In germline, CDR1 is SGHRS, CDR2 YFSETQ. Trimming cost V 4 bases and J 8 bases, with 15 bases left between them. CDR3 size: 13 residues. CDR3 sequence (DNA): TGCGCCAGCAGCCCGCCGAGGGAGGGGGGCTACACCTTC. Translating gives CASSPPREGGYTF.

Of note for this clonotype: Compared with germline, one end of the junction differs, possibly owing to a read error. The genes are TRBV29-1 and TRBJ1-3, with D uncertain. The CDR3 contains 12 residues. Germline assignment: CDR1 SQVTM and CDR2 ANQGSEA. The CDR3 DNA reads as TGCAGCGTTGAAGGCACTGGAAACAACATATATTTT. Its protein product is CSVEGTGNNIYF.

This clonotype came up a few times. The chain couples TRBV7-7 to TRBJ2-5, with 10 bases identical to TRBD1. Per the germline V gene, CDR1 is SSHAT and CDR2 is FNYEAQ (reference sequence). This CDR3 has 15 amino acids. J was trimmed by 5 bases and V by 3 bases; bases with no gene match: 6. CDR3 coding DNA: TGTGCCAGCAGCTTTTACGGGACAGGGGATGAGACCCAGTACTTC. Amino acid sequence: CASSFYGTGDETQYF.

This clonotype was observed a few times. This chain links TRBV20-1 with TRBJ1-3; D uncertain. The CDR3 totals 15 residues. The germline CDR1 and CDR2 sequences are DFQATT and SNEGSKA (reference sequence). V was shortened by 0 bases and J by 8 bases, with 17 bases between the two germline ends. CDR3 coding DNA: TGCAGTGCTAGAGATAGGAGGGCCCTGACGGACACCATATATTTT. Its translation: CSARDRRALTDTIYF.

This clonotype occurred many times. The genes are TRBV20-1 and TRBJ2-5, with D perhaps being TRBD1 or TRBD2 (5 bases each). The CDR3 covers 17 residues. From germline, CDR1 is DFQATT and CDR2 SNEGSKA (reference sequence). Trimming cost V 0 bases and J 5 bases, with 22 bases left between them. The CDR3 sequence: CSARDPLWSPRGETQYF. In nucleotides, the CDR3 is TGCAGTGCTAGAGACCCTTTGTGGTCCCCGAGGGGTGAGACCCAGTACTTC.

The sample holds a few counts of this clonotype. The chain joins TRBV29-1 to TRBJ2-7, with D unresolved. Germline V lookup: CDR1 SQVTM, CDR2 ANQGSEA. This CDR3 region has 15 residues. Trimming removed 1 base at V and 5 bases at J, with 18 bases between. CDR3 DNA: TGCAGCGTTGAAGTAGGGTCGGGTCCGAAAAACGAGCAGTACTTC. Residues: CSVEVGSGPKNEQYF.